Here is one T cell receptor (beta chain) with its context. The antigen is not known. A read error may account for a junction end that differs from germline. This entry is derived from a study of a mutant IDH1 vaccine in newly diagnosed glioma. Germline V gene sequence: CDR1 SGHRS, CDR2 YFSETQ. This CDR3 is built from 16 residues. Time point denoted: week 47, end of study. Vaccinated patients received 300 ug of mutant IDH1 20-mer peptide per dose, with topical imiquimod. The data were produced by immunoSEQ multiplex PCR, yet TCRdb's version contains in-frame clones alone and is incomplete. The sample lists approximately 100,000 clones; under 90% were seen once.

The source was PBMCs, collected from a glioma patient whose treatment included an IDH1 peptide vaccine. The sequence was collected from a woman in her forties or fifties with glioma. The chain couples TRBV5-1 to TRBJ1-3, with unresolved D. CDR3 bases: TGCGCCAGCGGCCCGACCAGCTCCCCGACTGGGAACACCATATATTTT. This codes for CASGPTSSPTGNTIYF.